Listed below are T cell receptor beta chains from one sample, sequenced in a study of memory CD4+ T cells and cytomegalovirus serostatus. This table comes from immunoSEQ multiplex PCR, and its TCRdb copy is limited to in-frame clones, with some not included. Counted here are more than 45,000 clones, roughly 77% occurring once; the ten biggest clones make up approximately 0.99%. The sample taken for sequencing was memory CD4+ T cells from blood. The receptors here all came from an adult in good health and CMV-seronegative. The CDR3 runs from the conserved cysteine through the conserved F or W. The order of the fields is J gene, D gene, V gene, clone size, CDR3 DNA, CDR3 protein. A D gene is named only where the DNA matches it firmly. The size entry is marked missing in some rows and otherwise reads once, few, many or a size class.

>TRBJ2-7|TRBD2|TRBV5-1|NA
TGCGCCAGCAGCCCGGGAGGGCCCTACGAGCAGTACTTC
CASSPGGPYEQYF
>TRBJ2-7|TRBD2|TRBV4-2|NA
TGTGCCAGCAGCCAAGATAAGCTAGCGGGGGCCTACGAGCAGTACTTC
CASSQDKLAGAYEQYF
>TRBJ1-6|NA|TRBV6-5|NA
TGTGCCAGCAGTTCGGGACGACCCACAAGTTCACCCCTCCACTTT
CASSSGRPTSSPLHF
>TRBJ1-3|TRBD1|TRBV15|NA
TGTGCCACCAGCAGAGATGGGACAGGGGGTCGAAACACCATATATTTT
CATSRDGTGGRNTIYF
>TRBJ2-3|TRBD1|TRBV7-8|NA
TGTGCCAGCAGCTTAAGTAAGGGGGCGTCGCAGTATTTT
CASSLSKGASQYF
>TRBJ1-5|TRBD1|TRBV5-5|NA
TGTGCCAGCAGCCCTTCCGGGACAGGGCTTCAGCCCCAGCATTTT
CASSPSGTGLQPQHF
>TRBJ2-1|NA|TRBV5-6|once
TGTGCCAGCAGCTCCTGGGACCATTCCAATGAGCAGTTCTTC
CASSSWDHSNEQFF
>TRBJ2-1|TRBD2|TRBV5-1|NA
TGCGCCAGCAGCCCTGGATTACTAGCGGGAGGTTTATACAATGAGCAGTTCTTC
CASSPGLLAGGLYNEQFF
>TRBJ2-7|NA|TRBV14|once
TGTGCCAGCAGCGACTCCCTCGGAGTGGAGCAGTACTTC
CASSDSLGVEQYF
>TRBJ2-7|NA|TRBV5-6|NA
TGTGCCAGCAGCTCCACCTCCTACGAGCAGTACTTC
CASSSTSYEQYF
>TRBJ2-5|NA|TRBV5-1|NA
TGCGCCAGCAGCTTGGGAGGTTCCCCCCAAGAGACCCAGTACTTC
CASSLGGSPQETQYF
>TRBJ2-7|TRBD2|TRBV7-9|NA
TGTGCCAGCAGCTTAGGGGGTAGCGGGACCTACGAGCAGTACTTC
CASSLGGSGTYEQYF
>TRBJ1-2|TRBD1|TRBV5-6|NA
TGTGCCAGCGGCCGTAATGACAGGGGTCAGAACTATGGCTACACCTTC
CASGRNDRGQNYGYTF
>TRBJ1-5|TRBD1|TRBV28|NA
TGTGCCAGCAGAACAGGGGGTGGTCATCAGCCCCAGCATTTT
CASRTGGGHQPQHF
>TRBJ2-1|NA|TRBV10-2|NA
TGCGCCAGCAAGAAGGCGGCATGGGGAGAGCAGAATGAGCAGTTCTTC
CASKKAAWGEQNEQFF
>TRBJ1-1|NA|TRBV11-1|NA
TGTGCCAGCAGCTTACAGGGCGGTGGCACTGAAGCTTTCTTT
CASSLQGGGTEAFF
>TRBJ1-5|NA|TRBV7-2|NA
TGTGCCAGCGGTACGGGGAGTAGGGTCCAGCCCCAGCATTTT
CASGTGSRVQPQHF
>TRBJ1-3|NA|TRBV7-2|NA
TGTGCCAGCAGCCGCGACAGCCTCTCTGGAAACACCATATATTTT
CASSRDSLSGNTIYF
>TRBJ2-1|NA|TRBV2|NA
TGTGCCAGCTCCGATGACCCTTCCTACAATGAGCAGTTCTTC
CASSDDPSYNEQFF
>TRBJ2-1|NA|TRBV25-1|NA
TGTGCCAGCAGTGACCCGAAAGGGCGGGGCGGGGAGCAGTTCTTC
CASSDPKGRGGEQFF
>TRBJ2-7|TRBD1|TRBV7-9|NA
TGTGCCAGCAGCTTACACAGGACAGGGGGCGGCGAGCAGTACTTC
CASSLHRTGGGEQYF
>TRBJ2-3|NA|TRBV19|NA
TGTGCCAGTTCCGGGACGGCTGAACTCCTAGCGAGCACAGATACGCAGTATTTT
CASSGTAELLASTDTQYF
>TRBJ2-7|NA|TRBV10-1|once
TGCGCCAGCACTCTATTTGGGACCTCGTACGAGCAGTACTTC
CASTLFGTSYEQYF
>TRBJ2-5|TRBD1|TRBV7-8|NA
TGTGCCAGCACCAAGGACAGGGAAGAGACCCAGTACTTC
CASTKDREETQYF
>TRBJ2-7|NA|TRBV5-5|NA
TGTGCCAGCAGCTTGGCGTTCGGGCAGGGCCACGAGCAGTACTTC
CASSLAFGQGHEQYF
>TRBJ2-7|NA|TRBV28|NA
TGTGCCAGCAATCGCAACCAGTACGAGCAGTACTTC
CASNRNQYEQYF
>TRBJ2-2|NA|TRBV5-1|once
TGCGCCAGCAGCTTTCAGGGGACCTCCGGGGAGCTGTTTTTT
CASSFQGTSGELFF
>TRBJ2-1|TRBD1|TRBV6-5|once
TGTGCCAGCAAGGACAGGGGGTCCTACAATGAGCAGTTCTTC
CASKDRGSYNEQFF
>TRBJ1-5|NA|TRBV6-5|NA
TGTGCCAGCAGACCAGGGAGCAATCAGCCCCAGCATTTT
CASRPGSNQPQHF
>TRBJ1-1|NA|TRBV6-5|NA
TGTGCCAGCAGTTGGAGGGGGACGCGAGAAGCTTTCTTT
CASSWRGTREAFF
>TRBJ2-3|NA|TRBV6-5|NA
TGTGCCAGCAGTTACCGCGGTCTAGCGAGAGATACGCAGTATTTT
CASSYRGLARDTQYF
>TRBJ1-4|TRBD1|TRBV19|NA
TGTGCCAGTAGTGGGACAGGAGGAGGTCCGAATGAAAAACTGTTTTTT
CASSGTGGGPNEKLFF
>TRBJ1-5|NA|TRBV5-6|NA
TGTGCCAGCAGCCGGATAGGGGAATTAGGCAATCAGCCCCAGCATTTT
CASSRIGELGNQPQHF